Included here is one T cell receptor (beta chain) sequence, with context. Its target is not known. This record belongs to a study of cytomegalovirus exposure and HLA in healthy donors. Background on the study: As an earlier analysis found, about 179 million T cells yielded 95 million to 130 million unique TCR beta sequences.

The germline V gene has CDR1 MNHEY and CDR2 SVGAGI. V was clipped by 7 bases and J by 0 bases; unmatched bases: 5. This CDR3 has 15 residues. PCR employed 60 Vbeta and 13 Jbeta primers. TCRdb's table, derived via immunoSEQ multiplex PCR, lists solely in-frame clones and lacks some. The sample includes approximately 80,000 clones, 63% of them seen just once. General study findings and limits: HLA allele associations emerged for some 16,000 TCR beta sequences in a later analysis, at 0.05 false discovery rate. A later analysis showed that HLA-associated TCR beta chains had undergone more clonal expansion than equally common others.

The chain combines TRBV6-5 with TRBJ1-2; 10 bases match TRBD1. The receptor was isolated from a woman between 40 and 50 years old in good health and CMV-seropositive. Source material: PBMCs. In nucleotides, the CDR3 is TGTGCCAGCACTTATGGGACAGGGGCTAACTATGGCTACACCTTC. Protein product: CASTYGTGANYGYTF.